Listed below are T cell receptor beta chains from one sample, sequenced in a study of blood T cell repertoires in COVID-19. Using immunoSEQ multiplex PCR, the repertoire was profiled, and TCRdb retains in-frame clones only, with some absent. This repertoire shows more than 200,000 clones, about nine tenths found once; its top ten account for roughly 1.7%. Input material: peripheral blood. These receptors all stem from a man aged 65-85 years with acute or convalescent COVID-19. The CDR3 runs from the conserved cysteine through the conserved F or W. D genes are given only for firm matches. Rows may omit the clone size; those that give it use once, few, many or a size class.

d_call: .; j_call: TRBJ2-6; clone_size: .; v_call: TRBV5-4; cdr3_aa: CASSPGTSRVLTF; cdr3_nt: TGTGCCAGCAGCCCCGGGACATCTCGCGTCCTGACTTTC
d_call: TRBD1; j_call: TRBJ2-7; clone_size: .; v_call: TRBV24-1; cdr3_aa: CATSTGTGVYEQYF; cdr3_nt: TGTGCCACCAGCACCGGGACAGGGGTTTACGAGCAGTACTTC
d_call: .; j_call: TRBJ2-2; clone_size: .; v_call: TRBV6-5; cdr3_aa: CASSYRGSNTGELFF; cdr3_nt: TGTGCCAGCAGTTACCGCGGATCGAACACCGGGGAGCTGTTTTTT
d_call: .; j_call: TRBJ2-2; clone_size: .; v_call: TRBV7-2; cdr3_aa: CASSVQEVITGELFF; cdr3_nt: TGTGCCAGCAGCGTCCAGGAGGTCATCACCGGGGAGCTGTTTTTT
d_call: .; j_call: TRBJ1-1; clone_size: .; v_call: TRBV28; cdr3_aa: CASNLPGNTEAFF; cdr3_nt: TGTGCCAGCAACCTCCCAGGGAACACTGAAGCTTTCTTT
d_call: TRBD1; j_call: TRBJ2-6; clone_size: few; v_call: TRBV29-1; cdr3_aa: CSVWDRSSGANVLTF; cdr3_nt: TGCAGCGTCTGGGACAGAAGCTCTGGGGCCAACGTCCTGACTTTC
d_call: .; j_call: TRBJ1-6; clone_size: .; v_call: TRBV6-5; cdr3_aa: CASTTGYNNSPLHF; cdr3_nt: TGTGCCAGCACGACGGGTTACAATAATTCACCCCTCCACTTT
d_call: .; j_call: TRBJ1-1; clone_size: .; v_call: TRBV15; cdr3_aa: CATYNQVRAFF; cdr3_nt: TGTGCCACCTATAACCAGGTGAGAGCTTTCTTT
d_call: TRBD2; j_call: TRBJ2-1; clone_size: many; v_call: TRBV5-4; cdr3_aa: CASTTSGYSNEQFF; cdr3_nt: TGTGCCAGCACGACTAGCGGGTATTCCAATGAGCAGTTCTTC
d_call: .; j_call: TRBJ1-4; clone_size: .; v_call: TRBV7-8; cdr3_aa: CASSLGQAGEKLFF; cdr3_nt: TGTGCCAGCAGCTTAGGCCAGGCTGGTGAAAAACTGTTTTTT
d_call: TRBD2; j_call: TRBJ2-5; clone_size: .; v_call: TRBV15; cdr3_aa: CATSRDGRAETQYF; cdr3_nt: TGTGCCACCAGCAGAGATGGGAGGGCAGAGACCCAGTACTTC
d_call: .; j_call: TRBJ1-4; clone_size: .; v_call: TRBV6-5; cdr3_aa: CASSYEGGQDEKLFF; cdr3_nt: TGTGCCAGCAGTTACGAGGGGGGGCAGGATGAAAAACTGTTTTTT
d_call: .; j_call: TRBJ2-2; clone_size: few; v_call: TRBV11-2; cdr3_aa: CASSSSDTGELFF; cdr3_nt: TGTGCCAGCAGCTCGAGCGACACCGGGGAGCTGTTTTTT
d_call: TRBD2; j_call: TRBJ2-3; clone_size: .; v_call: TRBV7-3; cdr3_aa: CASSLTGTSGRYSTDTQYF; cdr3_nt: TGTGCCAGCAGCTTAACGGGGACTAGCGGGAGGTATAGCACAGATACGCAGTATTTT
d_call: .; j_call: TRBJ2-1; clone_size: .; v_call: TRBV28; cdr3_aa: CASSPLGASSNEQFF; cdr3_nt: TGTGCCAGCAGTCCCTTGGGAGCTTCGAGCAATGAGCAGTTCTTC
d_call: .; j_call: TRBJ2-2; clone_size: .; v_call: TRBV9; cdr3_aa: CASSVESTGELFF; cdr3_nt: TGTGCCAGCAGCGTAGAGAGCACCGGGGAGCTGTTTTTT
d_call: .; j_call: TRBJ2-1; clone_size: .; v_call: TRBV5-1; cdr3_aa: CASSPRTINEQFF; cdr3_nt: TGCGCCAGCAGCCCAAGGACTATCAATGAGCAGTTCTTC
d_call: .; j_call: TRBJ1-5; clone_size: .; v_call: TRBV19; cdr3_aa: CASSTKLTGSTSNQPQHF; cdr3_nt: TGTGCCAGTAGTACCAAACTGACAGGTTCTACTAGCAATCAGCCCCAGCATTTT
d_call: .; j_call: TRBJ1-3; clone_size: .; v_call: TRBV7-2; cdr3_aa: CASSLPPRGASGNTIYF; cdr3_nt: TGTGCCAGCAGCTTACCGCCTCGGGGGGCCTCTGGAAACACCATATATTTT
d_call: TRBD2; j_call: TRBJ2-7; clone_size: few; v_call: TRBV3-1/TRBV3-2; cdr3_aa: CASSPGLAASYEQYF; cdr3_nt: TGTGCCAGCAGCCCAGGACTAGCGGCATCCTACGAGCAGTACTTC
d_call: TRBD1; j_call: TRBJ1-2; clone_size: .; v_call: TRBV27; cdr3_aa: CASNPSHPGTGDLGYTF; cdr3_nt: TGTGCCAGCAATCCTTCTCATCCCGGGACAGGGGATCTCGGCTACACCTTC
d_call: TRBD1; j_call: TRBJ2-7; clone_size: .; v_call: TRBV18; cdr3_aa: CASSNAGTGLAEQYF; cdr3_nt: TGTGCCAGCTCAAACGCCGGGACAGGACTGGCCGAGCAGTACTTC
d_call: TRBD2; j_call: TRBJ2-1; clone_size: .; v_call: TRBV11-2; cdr3_aa: CASSTTGLAGVEQFF; cdr3_nt: TGTGCCAGCAGCACAACGGGACTAGCGGGAGTTGAGCAGTTCTTC
d_call: .; j_call: TRBJ1-4; clone_size: .; v_call: TRBV5-6; cdr3_aa: CASSLKGLTNEKLFF; cdr3_nt: TGTGCCAGCAGCTTGAAGGGGTTGACTAATGAAAAACTGTTTTTT
d_call: TRBD1; j_call: TRBJ2-7; clone_size: .; v_call: TRBV6-2/TRBV6-3; cdr3_aa: CASSYSSETGLIYEQYF; cdr3_nt: TGTGCCAGCAGTTACTCGTCCGAGACAGGGTTAATCTACGAGCAGTACTTC
d_call: .; j_call: TRBJ2-7; clone_size: .; v_call: TRBV7-2; cdr3_aa: CASSLNRAHYEQYF; cdr3_nt: TGTGCCAGCAGCTTAAACAGGGCCCACTACGAGCAGTACTTC
d_call: TRBD2; j_call: TRBJ2-1; clone_size: many; v_call: TRBV15; cdr3_aa: CATSRVTSGLYNEQFF; cdr3_nt: TGTGCCACCAGCAGAGTAACTAGCGGTTTATACAATGAGCAGTTCTTC
d_call: .; j_call: TRBJ1-1; clone_size: .; v_call: TRBV14; cdr3_aa: CASSQDQNTEAFF; cdr3_nt: TGTGCCAGCAGCCAAGATCAGAACACTGAAGCTTTCTTT
d_call: TRBD2; j_call: TRBJ2-1; clone_size: few; v_call: TRBV27; cdr3_aa: CASSLYLGGSGPYNEQFF; cdr3_nt: TGTGCCAGCAGTTTATACCTCGGCGGGAGCGGCCCCTACAATGAGCAGTTCTTC
d_call: .; j_call: TRBJ2-2; clone_size: .; v_call: TRBV5-5; cdr3_aa: CASAPWGTSNTGELFF; cdr3_nt: TGTGCCAGCGCGCCTTGGGGCACCTCGAACACCGGGGAGCTGTTTTTT
d_call: TRBD2; j_call: TRBJ2-3; clone_size: .; v_call: TRBV15; cdr3_aa: CATSGKLATSTDTQYF; cdr3_nt: TGTGCCACCAGCGGAAAACTAGCGACCTCCACAGATACGCAGTATTTT
d_call: TRBD1; j_call: TRBJ2-5; clone_size: .; v_call: TRBV29-1; cdr3_aa: CSVLTGGIETQYF; cdr3_nt: TGCAGCGTCTTAACAGGGGGAATAGAGACCCAGTACTTC
d_call: .; j_call: TRBJ2-7; clone_size: .; v_call: TRBV28; cdr3_aa: CASSFSRHQYF; cdr3_nt: TGTGCCAGCAGTTTTTCGAGACATCAGTACTTC
d_call: .; j_call: TRBJ2-3; clone_size: .; v_call: TRBV5-1; cdr3_aa: CASSLSGYTDTQYF; cdr3_nt: TGCGCCAGCAGCTTGTCGGGATACACAGATACGCAGTATTTT